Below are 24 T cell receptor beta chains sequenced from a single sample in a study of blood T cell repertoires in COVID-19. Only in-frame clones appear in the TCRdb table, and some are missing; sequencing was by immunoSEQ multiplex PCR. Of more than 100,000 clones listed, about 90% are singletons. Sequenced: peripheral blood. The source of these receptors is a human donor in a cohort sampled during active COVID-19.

The CDR3 here is CASSIRQASYEQYF. The CDR3 DNA reads TGTGCCAGTAGTATAAGACAAGCCTCCTACGAGCAGTACTTC. The V call is TRBV19, the J call TRBJ2-7; D gene unclear. The CDR3 runs 14 residues. The germline V gene has CDR1 LNHDA and CDR2 SQIVND (reference sequence). V lost 2 bases and J lost 0, with 8 bases in between.

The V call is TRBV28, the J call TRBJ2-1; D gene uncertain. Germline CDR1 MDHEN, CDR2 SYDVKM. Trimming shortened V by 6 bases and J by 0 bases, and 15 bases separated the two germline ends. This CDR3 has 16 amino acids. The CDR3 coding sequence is TGTGCCAGCAGAGAGAGAGGTTGGCGCTCCTACAATGAGCAGTTCTTC. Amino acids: CASRERGWRSYNEQFF.

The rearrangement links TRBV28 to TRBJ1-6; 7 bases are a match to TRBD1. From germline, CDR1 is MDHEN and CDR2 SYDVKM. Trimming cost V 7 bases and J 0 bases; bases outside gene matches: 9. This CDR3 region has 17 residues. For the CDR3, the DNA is TGTGCCAGCATCCCCGGGGACAGTAGCTCCTATAATTCACCCCTCCACTTT. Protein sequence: CASIPGDSSSYNSPLHF.

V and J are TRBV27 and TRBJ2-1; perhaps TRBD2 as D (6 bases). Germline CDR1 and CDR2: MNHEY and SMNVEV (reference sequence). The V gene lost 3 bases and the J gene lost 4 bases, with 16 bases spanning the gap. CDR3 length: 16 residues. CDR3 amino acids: CASSFPGLHNYNEQFF. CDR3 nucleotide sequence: TGTGCCAGCAGTTTTCCAGGACTACATAATTACAATGAGCAGTTCTTC.

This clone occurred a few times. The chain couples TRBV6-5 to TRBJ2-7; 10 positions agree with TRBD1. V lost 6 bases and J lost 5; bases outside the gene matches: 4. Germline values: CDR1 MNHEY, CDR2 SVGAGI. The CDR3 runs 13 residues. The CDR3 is CASSRGTGDEQYF. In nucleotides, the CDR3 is TGTGCCAGCAGCCGTGGGACAGGGGACGAGCAGTACTTC.

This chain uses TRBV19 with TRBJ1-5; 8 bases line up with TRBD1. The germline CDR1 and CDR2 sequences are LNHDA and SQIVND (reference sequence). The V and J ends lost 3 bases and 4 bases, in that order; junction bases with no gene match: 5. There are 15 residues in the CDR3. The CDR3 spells CASSIPRTGNQPQHF. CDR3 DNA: TGTGCCAGTAGTATCCCTCGGACAGGGAATCAGCCCCAGCATTTT.

As DNA, the CDR3 is TGTGCCAGCAGCTTAGTATTCGGTCAAGAGACCCAGTACTTC. Translating it yields CASSLVFGQETQYF. V gene TRBV11-2 combines with J gene TRBJ2-5; D call uncertain. The CDR3 consists of 14 residues. Looked up from germline, CDR1 is SGHAT and CDR2 is FQNNGV. Trimming left V 1 base short and J 2 bases short, with 8 bases between. The variable domain in full, completed from reference TRBV11-2 and TRBJ2-5, reads EAGVAQSPRYKIIEKRQSVAFWCNPISGHATLYWYQQILGQGPKLLIQFQNNGVVDDSQLPKDRFSAERLKGVDSTLKIQPAKLEDSAVYLCASSLVFGQETQYFGPGTRLLVL.

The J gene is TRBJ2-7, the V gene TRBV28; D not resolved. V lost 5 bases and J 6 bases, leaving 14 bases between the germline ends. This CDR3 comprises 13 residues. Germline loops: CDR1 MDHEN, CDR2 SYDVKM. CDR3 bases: TGTGCCAGCAGTCCCGAGGCGCTCGGCGAGCAGTACTTC. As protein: CASSPEALGEQYF. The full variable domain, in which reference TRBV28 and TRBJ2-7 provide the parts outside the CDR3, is DVKVTQSSRYLVKRTGEKVFLECVQDMDHENMFWYRQDPGLGLRLIYFSYDVKMKEKGDIPEGYSVSREKKERFSLILESASTNQTSMYLCASSPEALGEQYFGPGTRLTVT.

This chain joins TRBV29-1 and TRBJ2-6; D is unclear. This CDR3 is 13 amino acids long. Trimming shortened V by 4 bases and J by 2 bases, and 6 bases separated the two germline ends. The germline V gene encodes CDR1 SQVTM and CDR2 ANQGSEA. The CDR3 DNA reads TGCAGCGTTGGGGCCGCTGGGGCCAACGTCCTGACTTTC. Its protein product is CSVGAAGANVLTF.

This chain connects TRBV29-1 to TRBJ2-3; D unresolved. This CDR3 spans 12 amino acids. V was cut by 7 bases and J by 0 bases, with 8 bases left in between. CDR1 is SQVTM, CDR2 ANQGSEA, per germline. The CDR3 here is CSATPSTDTQYF. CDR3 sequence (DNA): TGCAGCGCTACACCAAGCACAGATACGCAGTATTTT.

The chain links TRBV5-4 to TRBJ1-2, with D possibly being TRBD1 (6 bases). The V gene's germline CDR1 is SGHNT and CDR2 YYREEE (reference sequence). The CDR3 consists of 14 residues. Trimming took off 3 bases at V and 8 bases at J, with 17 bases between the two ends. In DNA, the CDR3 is TGTGCCAGCAGCTCTAACAGGGAGGGTATGGGCTACACCTTC. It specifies CASSSNREGMGYTF.

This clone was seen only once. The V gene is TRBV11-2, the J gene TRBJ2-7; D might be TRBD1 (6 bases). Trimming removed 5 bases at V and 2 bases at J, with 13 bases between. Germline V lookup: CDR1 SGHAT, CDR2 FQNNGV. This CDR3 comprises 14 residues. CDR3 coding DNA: TGTGCCAGCAGCACGGGACAAGAAACCTACGAGCAGTACTTC. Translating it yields CASSTGQETYEQYF.

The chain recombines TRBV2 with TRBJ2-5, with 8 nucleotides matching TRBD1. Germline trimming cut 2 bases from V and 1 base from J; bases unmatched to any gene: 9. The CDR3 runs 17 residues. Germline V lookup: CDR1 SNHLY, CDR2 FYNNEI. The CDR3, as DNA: TGTGCCAGCAGTGAATTCCGTCAGGGGGCCAGCCAAGAGACCCAGTACTTC. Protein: CASSEFRQGASQETQYF.

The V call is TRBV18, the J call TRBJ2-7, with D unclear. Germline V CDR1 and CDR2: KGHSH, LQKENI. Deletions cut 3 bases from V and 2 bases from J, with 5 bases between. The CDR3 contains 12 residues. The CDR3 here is CASSPLTYEQYF. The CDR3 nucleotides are TGTGCCAGCTCACCTCTAACCTACGAGCAGTACTTC.

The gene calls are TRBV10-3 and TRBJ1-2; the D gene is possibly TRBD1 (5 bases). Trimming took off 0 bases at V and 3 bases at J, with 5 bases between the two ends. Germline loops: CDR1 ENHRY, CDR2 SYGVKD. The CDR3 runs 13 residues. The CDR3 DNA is TGTGCCATCAGTGAGTCACAGGACTATGGCTACACCTTC. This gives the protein CAISESQDYGYTF.

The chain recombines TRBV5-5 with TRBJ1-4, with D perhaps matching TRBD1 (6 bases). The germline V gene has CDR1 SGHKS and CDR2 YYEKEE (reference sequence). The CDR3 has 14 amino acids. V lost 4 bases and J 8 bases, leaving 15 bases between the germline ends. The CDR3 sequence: CASSPDRMDEKLFF. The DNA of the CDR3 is TGTGCCAGCAGCCCTGACAGGATGGACGAAAAACTGTTTTTT.

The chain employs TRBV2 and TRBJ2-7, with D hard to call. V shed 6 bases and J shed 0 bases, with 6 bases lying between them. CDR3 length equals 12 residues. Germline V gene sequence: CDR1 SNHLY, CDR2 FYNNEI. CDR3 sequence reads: CASSAVSYEQYF. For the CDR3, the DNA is TGTGCCAGCAGCGCGGTCTCCTACGAGCAGTACTTC. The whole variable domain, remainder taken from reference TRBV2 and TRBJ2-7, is EPEVTQTPSHQVTQMGQEVILRCVPISNHLYFYWYRQILGQKVEFLVSFYNNEISEKSEIFDDQFSVERPDGSNFTLKIRSTKLEDSAMYFCASSAVSYEQYFGPGTRLTVT.

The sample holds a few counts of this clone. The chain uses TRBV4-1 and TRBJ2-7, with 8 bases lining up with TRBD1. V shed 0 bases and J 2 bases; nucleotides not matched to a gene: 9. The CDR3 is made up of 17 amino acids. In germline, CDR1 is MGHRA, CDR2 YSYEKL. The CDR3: CASSQDRNRDRTYEQYF. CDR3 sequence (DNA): TGCGCCAGCAGCCAAGATCGTAACCGGGACAGGACCTACGAGCAGTACTTC.

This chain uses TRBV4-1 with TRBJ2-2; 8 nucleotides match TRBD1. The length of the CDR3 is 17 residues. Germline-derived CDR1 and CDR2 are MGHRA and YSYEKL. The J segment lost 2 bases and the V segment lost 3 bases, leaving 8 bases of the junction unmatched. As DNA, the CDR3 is TGCGCCAGCAGCCACTTCCCGGGACAGGCTAACACCGGGGAGCTGTTTTTT. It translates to CASSHFPGQANTGELFF.

The CDR3 reads CASLRTGDVYEQYF. In DNA, the CDR3 is TGTGCCAGCCTGAGGACAGGGGATGTTTACGAGCAGTACTTC. This chain uses TRBV28 with TRBJ2-7; 9 positions match TRBD1. There are 14 residues in the CDR3. J was trimmed by 4 bases and V by 8 bases; bases with no gene match: 9. Germline values: CDR1 MDHEN, CDR2 SYDVKM.

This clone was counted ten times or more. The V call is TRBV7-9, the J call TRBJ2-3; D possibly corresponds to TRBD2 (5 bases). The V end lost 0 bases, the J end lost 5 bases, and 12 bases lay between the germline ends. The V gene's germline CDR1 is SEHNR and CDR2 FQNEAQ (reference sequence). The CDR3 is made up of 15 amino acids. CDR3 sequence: CASSLARTSGDTQYF. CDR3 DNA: TGTGCCAGCAGCTTAGCTCGGACTTCAGGAGATACGCAGTATTTT.

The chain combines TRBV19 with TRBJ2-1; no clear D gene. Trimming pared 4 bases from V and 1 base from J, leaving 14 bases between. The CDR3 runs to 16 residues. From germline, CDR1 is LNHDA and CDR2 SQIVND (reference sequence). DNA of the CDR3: TGTGCCAGTAGTACCCCAGACACGCGTTCCTACAATGAGCAGTTCTTC. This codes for CASSTPDTRSYNEQFF. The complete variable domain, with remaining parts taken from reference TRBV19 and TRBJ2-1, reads DGGITQSPKYLFRKEGQNVTLSCEQNLNHDAMYWYRQDPGQGLRLIYYSQIVNDFQKGDIAEGYSVSREKKESFPLTVTSAQKNPTAFYLCASSTPDTRSYNEQFFGPGTRLTVL.

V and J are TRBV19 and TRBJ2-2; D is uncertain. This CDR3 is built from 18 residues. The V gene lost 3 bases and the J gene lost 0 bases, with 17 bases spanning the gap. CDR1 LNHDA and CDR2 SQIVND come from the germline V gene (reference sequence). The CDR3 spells CASSIRNRRVANTGELFF. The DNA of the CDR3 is TGTGCCAGTAGTATTAGGAACAGAAGAGTAGCGAACACCGGGGAGCTGTTTTTT.

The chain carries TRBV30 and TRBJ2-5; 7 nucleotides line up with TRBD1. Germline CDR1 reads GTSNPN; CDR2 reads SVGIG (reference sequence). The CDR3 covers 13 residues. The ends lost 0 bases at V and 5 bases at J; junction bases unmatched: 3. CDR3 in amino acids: CAWSVVQGETQYF. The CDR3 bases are TGTGCCTGGAGTGTTGTACAGGGGGAGACCCAGTACTTC.